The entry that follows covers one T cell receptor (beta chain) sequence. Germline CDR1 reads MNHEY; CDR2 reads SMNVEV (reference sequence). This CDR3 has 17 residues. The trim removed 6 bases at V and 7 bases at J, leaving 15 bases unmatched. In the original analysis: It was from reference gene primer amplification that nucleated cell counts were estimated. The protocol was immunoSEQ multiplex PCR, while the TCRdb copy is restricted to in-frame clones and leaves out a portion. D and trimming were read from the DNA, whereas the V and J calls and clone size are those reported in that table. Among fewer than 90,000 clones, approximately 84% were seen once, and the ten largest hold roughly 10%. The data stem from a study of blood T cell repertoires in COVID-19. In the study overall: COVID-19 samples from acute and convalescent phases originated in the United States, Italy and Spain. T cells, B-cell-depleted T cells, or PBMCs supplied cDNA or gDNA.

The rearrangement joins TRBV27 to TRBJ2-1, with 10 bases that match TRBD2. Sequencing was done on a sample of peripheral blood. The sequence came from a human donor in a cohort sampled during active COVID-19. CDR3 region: CASSDGIASGSMNEQFF. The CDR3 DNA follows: TGTGCCAGCAGCGACGGAATTGCTAGCGGGAGTATGAATGAGCAGTTCTTC.